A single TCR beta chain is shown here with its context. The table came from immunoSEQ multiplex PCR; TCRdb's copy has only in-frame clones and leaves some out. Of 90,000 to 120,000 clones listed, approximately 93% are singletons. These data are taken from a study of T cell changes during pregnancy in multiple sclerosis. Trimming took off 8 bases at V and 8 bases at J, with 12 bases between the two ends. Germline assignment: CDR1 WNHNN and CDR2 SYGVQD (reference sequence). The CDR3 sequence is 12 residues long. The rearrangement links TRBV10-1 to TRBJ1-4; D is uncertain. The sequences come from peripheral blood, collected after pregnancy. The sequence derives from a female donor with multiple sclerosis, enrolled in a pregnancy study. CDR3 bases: TGCGCCAGCGGTTCGGTAGTGGAAAAACTGTTTTTT. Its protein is CASGSVVEKLFF.